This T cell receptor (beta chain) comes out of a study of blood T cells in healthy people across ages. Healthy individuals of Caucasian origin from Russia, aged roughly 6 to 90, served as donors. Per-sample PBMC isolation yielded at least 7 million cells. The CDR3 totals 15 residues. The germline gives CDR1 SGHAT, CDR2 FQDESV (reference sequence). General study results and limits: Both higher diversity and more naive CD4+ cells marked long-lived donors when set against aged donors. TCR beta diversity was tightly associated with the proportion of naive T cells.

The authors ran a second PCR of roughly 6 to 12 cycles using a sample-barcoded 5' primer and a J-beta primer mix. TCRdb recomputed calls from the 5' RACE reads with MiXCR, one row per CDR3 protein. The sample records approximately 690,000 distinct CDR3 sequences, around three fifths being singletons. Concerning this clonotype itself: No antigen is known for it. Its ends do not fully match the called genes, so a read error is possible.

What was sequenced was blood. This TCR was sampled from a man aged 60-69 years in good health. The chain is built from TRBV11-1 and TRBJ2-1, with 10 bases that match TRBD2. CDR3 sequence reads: CAGSLASSGGDEQFF. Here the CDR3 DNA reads TGTGCCGGCAGCTTAGCGTCCAGCGGGGGGGATGAGCAGTTCTTC.